Below, 2 T cell receptor beta chains from the same sample are listed, as sequenced in a study of T cell changes during pregnancy in multiple sclerosis. Profiling relied on immunoSEQ multiplex PCR, and the TCRdb table lists in-frame clones only, not all of them. In the table there are 25,000 to 30,000 clones, more than 75% of which are singletons. The source material was CD8+ T cells from peripheral blood mononuclear cells, sampled after pregnancy. Source of these receptors: a female donor with multiple sclerosis, enrolled in a pregnancy study.

The chain uses TRBV6-1 and TRBJ2-2; maybe TRBD1 (5 bases). The CDR3 sequence is 12 residues long. Trimming took off 8 bases at V and 5 bases at J, with 9 bases between the two ends. Germline lookup yields CDR1 MNHNS and CDR2 SASEGT. CDR3 DNA: TGTGCCAGCCCTAAGGGGACCGGGGAGCTGTTTTTT. It is translated as CASPKGTGELFF.

This chain joins TRBV7-2 and TRBJ2-7, with D possibly being TRBD2 (6 bases). The germline V gene encodes CDR1 SGHTA and CDR2 FQGNSA. This CDR3 comprises 15 residues. V lost 1 base, J lost 5 bases, and 15 bases lay in between. Here the CDR3 DNA reads TGTGCCAGCAGCTTAGGTGTGGGGGGAGGAAACGAGCAGTACTTC. This translates into CASSLGVGGGNEQYF.